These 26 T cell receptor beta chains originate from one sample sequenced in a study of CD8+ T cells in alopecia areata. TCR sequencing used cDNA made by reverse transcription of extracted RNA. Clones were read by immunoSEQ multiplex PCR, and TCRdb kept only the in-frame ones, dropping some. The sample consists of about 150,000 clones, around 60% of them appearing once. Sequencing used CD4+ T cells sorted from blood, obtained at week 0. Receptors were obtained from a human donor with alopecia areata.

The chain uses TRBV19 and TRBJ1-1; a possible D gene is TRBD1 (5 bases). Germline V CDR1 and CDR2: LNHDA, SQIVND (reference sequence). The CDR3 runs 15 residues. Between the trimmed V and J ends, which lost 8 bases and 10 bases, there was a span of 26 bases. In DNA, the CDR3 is TGTGCCAGTCGGGACGGGACCGGCCCGGCGCTGGGAGCTTTCTTT. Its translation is CASRDGTGPALGAFF.

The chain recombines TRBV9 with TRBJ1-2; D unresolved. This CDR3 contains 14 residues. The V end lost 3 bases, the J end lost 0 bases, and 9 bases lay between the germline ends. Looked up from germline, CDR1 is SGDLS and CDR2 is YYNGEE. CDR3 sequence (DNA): TGTGCCAGCAGCGCAAGCGTAGCTAACTATGGCTACACCTTC. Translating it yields CASSASVANYGYTF.

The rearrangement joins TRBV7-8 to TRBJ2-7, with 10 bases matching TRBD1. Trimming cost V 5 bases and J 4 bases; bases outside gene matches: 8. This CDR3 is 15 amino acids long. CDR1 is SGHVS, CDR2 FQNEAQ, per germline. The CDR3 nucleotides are TGTGCCAGCAGCCCTAGGACAGGGGGATTTTACGAGCAGTACTTC. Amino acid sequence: CASSPRTGGFYEQYF.

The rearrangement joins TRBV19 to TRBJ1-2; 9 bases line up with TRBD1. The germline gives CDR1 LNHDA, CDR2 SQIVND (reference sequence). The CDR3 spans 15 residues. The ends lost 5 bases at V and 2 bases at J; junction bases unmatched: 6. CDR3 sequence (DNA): TGTGCCAGTAGTCCCTCCGGGACAGGGAACTATGGCTACACCTTC. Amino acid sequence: CASSPSGTGNYGYTF.

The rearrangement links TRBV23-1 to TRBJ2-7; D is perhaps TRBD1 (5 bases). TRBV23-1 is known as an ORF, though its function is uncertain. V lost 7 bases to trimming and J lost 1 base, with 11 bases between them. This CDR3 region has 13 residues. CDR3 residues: CASTLGESYEQYF. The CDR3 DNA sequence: TGCGCCAGCACCCTAGGGGAATCCTACGAGCAGTACTTC.

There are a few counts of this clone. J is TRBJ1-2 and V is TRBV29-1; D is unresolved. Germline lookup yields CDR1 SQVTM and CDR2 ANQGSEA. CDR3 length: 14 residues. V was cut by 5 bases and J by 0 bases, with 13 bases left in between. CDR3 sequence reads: CSVLTGLANYGYTF. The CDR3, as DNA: TGCAGCGTTTTAACGGGCCTAGCTAACTATGGCTACACCTTC.

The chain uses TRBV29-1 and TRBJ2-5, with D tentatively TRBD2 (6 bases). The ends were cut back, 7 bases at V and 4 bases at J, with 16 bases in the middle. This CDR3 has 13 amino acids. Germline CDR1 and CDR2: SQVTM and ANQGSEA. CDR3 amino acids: CSAGGPLGETQYF. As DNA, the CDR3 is TGCAGCGCCGGAGGGCCTCTTGGAGAGACCCAGTACTTC.

In DNA, the CDR3 is TGTGCCTGGAGGGGGGATGGCGGCCACGTTGGCAATCAGCCCCAGCATTTT. It encodes CAWRGDGGHVGNQPQHF. V is TRBV30 and J is TRBJ1-5; D might be TRBD1 (5 bases). CDR3 length: 17 residues. V gave up 3 bases and J gave up 2 bases, with 20 bases separating them. CDR1 is GTSNPN, CDR2 SVGIG, per germline (reference sequence).

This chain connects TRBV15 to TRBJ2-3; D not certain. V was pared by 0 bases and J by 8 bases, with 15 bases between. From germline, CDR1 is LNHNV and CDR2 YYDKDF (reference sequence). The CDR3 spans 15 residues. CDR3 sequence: CATSRDYDSLATQYF. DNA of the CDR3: TGTGCCACCAGCAGAGATTACGACTCCTTAGCTACGCAGTATTTT.

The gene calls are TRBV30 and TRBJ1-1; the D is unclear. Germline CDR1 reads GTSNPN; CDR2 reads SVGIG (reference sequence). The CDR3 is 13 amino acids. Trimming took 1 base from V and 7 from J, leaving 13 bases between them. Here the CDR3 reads CAWSASDWGEAFF. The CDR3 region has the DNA TGTGCCTGGAGTGCCTCTGACTGGGGTGAAGCTTTCTTT.

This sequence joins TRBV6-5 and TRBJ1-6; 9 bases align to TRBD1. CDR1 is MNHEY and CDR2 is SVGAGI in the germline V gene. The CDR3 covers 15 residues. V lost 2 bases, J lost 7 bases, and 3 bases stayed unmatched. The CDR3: CASSYADRGNSPLHF. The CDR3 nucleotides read TGTGCCAGCAGTTACGCGGACAGGGGCAATTCACCCCTCCACTTT.

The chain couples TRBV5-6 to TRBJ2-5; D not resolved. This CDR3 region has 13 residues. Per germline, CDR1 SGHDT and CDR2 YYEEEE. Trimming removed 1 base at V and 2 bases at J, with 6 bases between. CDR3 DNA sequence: TGTGCCAGCAGCTTGAGAAGACAAGAGACCCAGTACTTC. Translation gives CASSLRRQETQYF.

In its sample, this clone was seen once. The CDR3 sequence: CAIRTGTGYGYTF. The CDR3 DNA is TGTGCCATCAGGACCGGGACAGGCTATGGCTACACCTTC. The chain links TRBV2 to TRBJ1-2; 8 nucleotides agree with TRBD1. The V gene end was trimmed by 10 bases and the J gene end by 4 bases; junction bases not matched to a gene: 8. Germline values: CDR1 SNHLY, CDR2 FYNNEI. The length of the CDR3 is 13 residues. Drawing the rest from reference TRBV2 and TRBJ1-2, the complete variable domain is EPEVTQTPSHQVTQMGQEVILRCVPISNHLYFYWYRQILGQKVEFLVSFYNNEISEKSEIFDDQFSVERPDGSNFTLKIRSTKLEDSAMYFCAIRTGTGYGYTFGSGTRLTVV.

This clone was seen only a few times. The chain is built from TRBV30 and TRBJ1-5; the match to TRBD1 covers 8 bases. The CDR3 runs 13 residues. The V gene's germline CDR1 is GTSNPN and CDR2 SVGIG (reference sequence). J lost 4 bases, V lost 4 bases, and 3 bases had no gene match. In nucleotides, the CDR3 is TGTGCCTGGAACAGGGGGAATAATCAGCCCCAGCATTTT. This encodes CAWNRGNNQPQHF.

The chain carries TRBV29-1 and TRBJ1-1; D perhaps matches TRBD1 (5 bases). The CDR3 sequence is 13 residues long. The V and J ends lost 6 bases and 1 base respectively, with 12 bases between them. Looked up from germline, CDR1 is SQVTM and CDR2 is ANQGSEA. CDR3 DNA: TGCAGCGTGACCGGGACCCAGAACACTGAAGCTTTCTTT. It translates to CSVTGTQNTEAFF.

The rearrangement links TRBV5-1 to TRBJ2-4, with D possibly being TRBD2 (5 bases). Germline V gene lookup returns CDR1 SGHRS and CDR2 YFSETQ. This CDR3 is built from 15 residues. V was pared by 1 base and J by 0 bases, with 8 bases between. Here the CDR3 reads CASSLNGVAKNIQYF. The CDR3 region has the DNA TGCGCCAGCAGCTTGAACGGGGTAGCCAAAAACATTCAGTACTTC.

The CDR3 protein is CASSSGQDYGYTF. The CDR3 DNA reads TGTGCCAGCAGTTCGGGACAGGACTATGGCTACACCTTC. The gene calls are TRBV27 and TRBJ1-2; 8 bases are shared with TRBD1. Germline loops: CDR1 MNHEY, CDR2 SMNVEV (reference sequence). This CDR3 comprises 13 residues. The V and J ends lost 4 bases and 3 bases, in that order; junction bases with no gene match: 1.

This CDR3 reads CSVGEGERRRTEAFF. The CDR3 DNA follows: TGCAGCGTTGGGGAGGGGGAGAGGCGAAGAACTGAAGCTTTCTTT. The chain joins TRBV29-1 to TRBJ1-1; D is possibly TRBD1 (6 bases). This CDR3 is 15 amino acids long. The V gene lost 4 bases and the J gene lost 5 bases, with 20 bases spanning the gap. Germline V gene lookup returns CDR1 SQVTM and CDR2 ANQGSEA.

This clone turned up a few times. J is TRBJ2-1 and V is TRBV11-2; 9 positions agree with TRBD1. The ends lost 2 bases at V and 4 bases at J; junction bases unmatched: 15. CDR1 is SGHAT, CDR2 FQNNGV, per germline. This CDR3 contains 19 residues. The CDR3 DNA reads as TGTGCCAGCAGCTTATTTATTAAGGGGAGGACAGGGGAATACAATGAGCAGTTCTTC. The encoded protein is CASSLFIKGRTGEYNEQFF.

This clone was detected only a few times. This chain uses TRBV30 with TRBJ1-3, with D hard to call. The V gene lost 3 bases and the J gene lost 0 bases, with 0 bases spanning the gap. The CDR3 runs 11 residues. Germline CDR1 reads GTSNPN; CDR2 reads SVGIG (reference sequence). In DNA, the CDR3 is TGTGCCTGGAGCTCTGGAAACACCATATATTTT. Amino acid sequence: CAWSSGNTIYF.

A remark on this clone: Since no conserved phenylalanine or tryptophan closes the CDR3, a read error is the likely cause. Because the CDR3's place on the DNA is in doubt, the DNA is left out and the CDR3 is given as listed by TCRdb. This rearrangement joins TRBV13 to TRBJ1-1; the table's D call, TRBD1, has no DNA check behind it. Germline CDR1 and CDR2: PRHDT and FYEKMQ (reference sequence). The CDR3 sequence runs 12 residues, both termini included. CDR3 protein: CASSWGTGRPEL.

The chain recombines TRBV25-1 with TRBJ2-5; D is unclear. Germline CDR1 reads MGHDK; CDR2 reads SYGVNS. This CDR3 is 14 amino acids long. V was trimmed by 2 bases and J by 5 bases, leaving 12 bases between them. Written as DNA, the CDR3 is TGTGCCAGCAGTGAACCCCGGACCTTGGAGACCCAGTACTTC. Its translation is CASSEPRTLETQYF.

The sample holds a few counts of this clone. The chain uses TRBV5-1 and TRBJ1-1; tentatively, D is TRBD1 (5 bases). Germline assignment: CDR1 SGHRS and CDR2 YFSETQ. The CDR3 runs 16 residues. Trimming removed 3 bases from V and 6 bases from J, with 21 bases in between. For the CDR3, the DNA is TGCGCCAGCAGCTGGGCTTCCGGGACGGCTGGGTCTGAAGCTTTCTTT. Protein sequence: CASSWASGTAGSEAFF. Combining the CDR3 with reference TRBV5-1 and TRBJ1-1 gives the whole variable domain KAGVTQTPRYLIKTRGQQVTLSCSPISGHRSVSWYQQTPGQGLQFLFEYFSETQRNKGNFPGRFSGRQFSNSRSEMNVSTLELGDSALYLCASSWASGTAGSEAFFGQGTRLTVV.

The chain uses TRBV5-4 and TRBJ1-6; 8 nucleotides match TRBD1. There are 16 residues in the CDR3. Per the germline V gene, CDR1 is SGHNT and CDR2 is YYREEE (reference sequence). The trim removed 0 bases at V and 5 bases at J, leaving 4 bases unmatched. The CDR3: CASSLAGQGDNSPLHF. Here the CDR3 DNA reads TGTGCCAGCAGCTTGGCTGGACAGGGAGATAATTCACCCCTCCACTTT.

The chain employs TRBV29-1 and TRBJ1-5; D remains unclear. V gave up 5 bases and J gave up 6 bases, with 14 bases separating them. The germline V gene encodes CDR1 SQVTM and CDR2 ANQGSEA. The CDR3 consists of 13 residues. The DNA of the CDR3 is TGCAGCGTTACTGGGTCTCCCGGTCAGCCCCAGCATTTT. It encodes CSVTGSPGQPQHF.

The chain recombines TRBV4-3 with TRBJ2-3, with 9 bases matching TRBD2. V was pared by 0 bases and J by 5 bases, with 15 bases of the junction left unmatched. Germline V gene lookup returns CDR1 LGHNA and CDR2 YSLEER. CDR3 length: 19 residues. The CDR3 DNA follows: TGCGCCAGCAGCCAAGATGTTGTAAGCGGGGGGCCAAGAAAAGATACGCAGTATTTT. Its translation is CASSQDVVSGGPRKDTQYF.